This entry lists 27 T cell receptor beta chains sequenced from one sample in a study of T cells in Graves' hyperthyroidism and ophthalmopathy. Amplification yielded TCR beta CDR3 regions, with RNA transcripts as the source. The HTBI set primed first-round TCR CDR3 RT-PCR. TCRdb redid the calling of the multiplex PCR reads with MiXCR, one entry per CDR3 protein. This table has a few hundred thousand distinct CDR3 sequences, approximately 16% appearing once. The sequencing input was blood. The receptor source for this set is a woman in her 50s with Graves' hyperthyroidism.

Many counts were recorded for this clonotype. V usage is TRBV6-6 and J usage is TRBJ1-5; D gene uncertain. The length of the CDR3 is 15 residues. The V gene's germline CDR1 is MNHNY and CDR2 SVGAGI (reference sequence). The germline V and J ends were trimmed by 0 bases and 0 bases, with 6 bases remaining between them. The CDR3 sequence: CASSYSRYSNQPQHF. For the CDR3, the DNA is TGTGCCAGCAGTTACTCCCGGTATAGCAATCAGCCCCAGCATTTT.

As for this clonotype: Possible read error: a much larger clone is one base away. The V and J genes are TRBV29-1 and TRBJ1-1; 9 positions match TRBD1. Germline CDR1 and CDR2: SQVTM and ANQGSEA. The ends lost 6 bases at V and 7 bases at J; junction bases unmatched: 6. CDR3 size: 12 residues. CDR3 nucleotides: TGCAGCGTACAGGGGGCACGAATTGAAGCTTTCTTT. Translating gives CSVQGARIEAFF. The full variable domain, completed using reference TRBV29-1 and TRBJ1-1, is SAVISQKPSRDICQRGTSLTIQCQVDSQVTMMFWYRQQPGQSLTLIATANQGSEATYESGFVIDKFPISRPNLTFSTLTVSNMSPEDSSIYLCSVQGARIEAFFGQGTRLTVV.

V is TRBV19 and J is TRBJ1-1, with D tentatively TRBD1 (6 bases). The CDR3 is 15 amino acids. CDR1 is LNHDA and CDR2 is SQIVND in the germline V gene (reference sequence). Trimming left V 6 bases short and J 4 bases short, with 18 bases between. CDR3 nucleotides: TGTGCCAGTAGCGATACAGGGTTTTCGGGCACTGAAGCTTTCTTT. Translated: CASSDTGFSGTEAFF.

V gene TRBV11-2 combines with J gene TRBJ2-1, with a possible D match to TRBD2 (6 bases). The V gene lost 2 bases and the J gene lost 11 bases, with 13 bases spanning the gap. The CDR3 is 13 amino acids. Looked up from germline, CDR1 is SGHAT and CDR2 is FQNNGV. The CDR3 DNA reads as TGTGCCAGCAGCTTAATGGTCGGGGGACAGCAGTTCTTC. Protein product: CASSLMVGGQQFF.

This clonotype has a count of ten or more. The chain couples TRBV7-2 to TRBJ2-1; D is perhaps TRBD1 or TRBD2 (6 bases each). The V end was cut by 5 bases, the J end by 5 bases, with 13 bases between. Germline CDR1 is SGHTA and CDR2 is FQGNSA. The CDR3 is made up of 14 amino acids. This CDR3 reads CASSQTGAHNEQFF. CDR3 sequence (DNA): TGTGCCAGCAGCCAGACGGGGGCTCACAATGAGCAGTTCTTC.

There are many counts of this clonotype. V gene TRBV19 combines with J gene TRBJ1-2, with 8 bases that match TRBD1. Trimming removed 7 bases from V and 5 bases from J; junction bases left unmatched: 12. The CDR3 runs to 15 residues. In germline, CDR1 is LNHDA, CDR2 SQIVND (reference sequence). DNA of the CDR3: TGTGCCAGTAAAAGTGACAGGGGCCTCGTATATGGCTACACCTTC. Amino acids: CASKSDRGLVYGYTF.

The genes are TRBV6-1 and TRBJ1-2; 8 bases map to TRBD1. The trim removed 3 bases at V and 7 bases at J, leaving 7 bases unmatched. CDR1 and CDR2 (germline): MNHNS, SASEGT. This CDR3 spans 14 amino acids. CDR3 sequence: CASSEQDRASGYTF. In nucleotides, the CDR3 is TGTGCCAGCAGTGAGCAGGACAGGGCTTCTGGCTACACCTTC.

This clonotype was seen a handful of times. The genes are TRBV3-1 and TRBJ2-5; no clear D. Per the germline V gene, CDR1 is LGHDT and CDR2 is YNNKEL (reference sequence). The CDR3 has 15 residues. Trimming left V 1 base short and J 4 bases short, with 13 bases between. This chain's CDR3 is CASSQGWFGGETQYF. The CDR3 region has the DNA TGTGCCAGCAGCCAAGGCTGGTTTGGCGGAGAGACCCAGTACTTC.

The CDR3 nucleotides read TGTGCCAGCAGCTTATGGACCTCGGCCTACGAGCAGTACTTC. Protein sequence: CASSLWTSAYEQYF. V gene TRBV7-9 combines with J gene TRBJ2-7, with D hard to call. Germline values: CDR1 SEHNR, CDR2 FQNEAQ (reference sequence). Trimming removed 2 bases at V and 2 bases at J, with 10 bases between. This CDR3 has 14 amino acids.

This clonotype was detected many times. The chain carries TRBV20-1 and TRBJ2-1; 9 bases are shared with TRBD2. CDR1 is DFQATT, CDR2 SNEGSKA, per germline (reference sequence). After removal of 7 bases from V and 5 bases from J, the junction contained 9 bases not matched to a gene. This CDR3 region has 14 residues. The CDR3 bases are TGCAGTGGCACGACTAGCGGAAGAAACAATGAGCAGTTCTTC. Its translation: CSGTTSGRNNEQFF.

This rearrangement joins TRBV7-9 to TRBJ2-5; 11 nucleotides line up with TRBD2. This CDR3 has 15 amino acids. J lost 5 bases, V lost 5 bases, and 7 bases had no gene match. Germline-derived CDR1 and CDR2 are SEHNR and FQNEAQ (reference sequence). CDR3 nucleotide sequence: TGTGCCAGCAGCCCACTAGCGGGAGCTATGGAGACCCAGTACTTC. Amino acid sequence: CASSPLAGAMETQYF. The variable domain in full, with the rest retrieved from reference TRBV7-9 and TRBJ2-5, is DTGVSQNPRHKITKRGQNVTFRCDPISEHNRLYWYRQTLGQGPEFLTYFQNEAQLEKSRLLSDRFSAERPKGSFSTLEIQRTEQGDSAMYLCASSPLAGAMETQYFGPGTRLLVL.

This clonotype was found many times. The V and J genes are TRBV20-1 and TRBJ2-7; TRBD2 matches 10 bases. This CDR3 spans 14 amino acids. CDR1 and CDR2 from the germline V gene are DFQATT and SNEGSKA (reference sequence). The CDR3 region has the DNA TGCAGCTTAACCCGTCCTAGCGGGGGTTACGAGCAGTACTTC. Translation: CSLTRPSGGYEQYF.

About this clonotype itself: A read error may explain this, as a much larger clone is one base away. The V call is TRBV7-3, the J call TRBJ2-1; a possible D gene is TRBD2 (6 bases). Germline-derived CDR1 and CDR2 are SGHTA and FQGTGA. The CDR3 consists of 18 residues. CDR3 protein: CASSPGTSLDGAYNEQLF. The CDR3 nucleotides read TGTGCCAGCAGCCCTGGGACTTCCTTGGATGGCGCCTACAATGAGCAGCTCTTC. Variable domain in full (rest from reference TRBV7-3 and TRBJ2-1): GAGVSQTPSNKVTEKGKYVELRCDPISGHTALYWYRQSLGQGPEFLIYFQGTGAADDSGLPNDRFFAVRPEGSVSTLKIQRTERGDSAVYLCASSPGTSLDGAYNEQLFGPGTRLTVL.

With respect to this clonotype: A much larger clone differs from this one at a single base, so this may be a read error. V is TRBV2 and J is TRBJ2-1, with D maybe TRBD1 (6 bases). CDR1 and CDR2 (germline): SNHLY, FYNNEI. The ends were cut back, 6 bases at V and 4 bases at J, with 10 bases in the middle. The CDR3 extends over 13 amino acids. The CDR3 region is CASRRDRYNEQFF. In DNA form, the CDR3 reads TGTGCCAGCAGACGCGACAGGTACAATGAGCAGTTCTTC.

This clonotype was seen ten or more times. Here the CDR3 reads CASSFSNQPQHF. The CDR3 bases are TGTGCCAGCAGTTTTAGCAATCAGCCCCAGCATTTT. The genes are TRBV27 and TRBJ1-5; D unresolved. CDR3 length equals 12 residues. From germline, CDR1 is MNHEY and CDR2 SMNVEV (reference sequence). Deletions cut 3 bases from V and 0 bases from J, with 0 bases between.

This clonotype has a handful of counts. The rearrangement links TRBV18 to TRBJ1-2; the D gene is possibly TRBD1 (6 bases). Trimming took off 4 bases at V and 7 bases at J, with 16 bases between the two ends. This CDR3 contains 14 residues. Germline V gene lookup returns CDR1 KGHSH and CDR2 LQKENI. Here the CDR3 DNA reads TGTGCCAGCTCACGAGAAGAAAGGGGGGCTGGCTACACCTTC. Amino acids: CASSREERGAGYTF.

This clonotype occurred many times. V and J are TRBV11-2 and TRBJ2-1; perhaps TRBD1 as D (6 bases). The CDR3 spans 17 residues. Germline CDR1 is SGHAT and CDR2 is FQNNGV. Trimming shortened V by 1 base and J by 2 bases, and 15 bases separated the two germline ends. The CDR3 region has the DNA TGTGCCAGCAGCTTAGGATCAGGGGCCGCCACCTACAATGAGCAGTTCTTC. Translating it yields CASSLGSGAATYNEQFF.

This clonotype was observed a handful of times. The rearrangement links TRBV6-4 to TRBJ2-2; D uncertain. V lost 3 bases and J 4 bases, leaving 6 bases between the germline ends. Germline V CDR1 and CDR2: MRHNA, SNTAGT. The CDR3 length is 13 residues. In nucleotides, the CDR3 is TGTGCCAGCAGTGATTTTGGCACCGGGGAGCTGTTTTTT. Protein sequence: CASSDFGTGELFF.

V is TRBV3-1 and J is TRBJ2-5; the match to TRBD1 covers 7 bases. The germline V gene has CDR1 LGHDT and CDR2 YNNKEL (reference sequence). This CDR3 has 17 residues. Trimming took 6 bases from V and 2 from J; bases not matched to a gene: 15. The DNA for the CDR3 is TGTGCCAGCAGTTCGTCGATAGGCAGGGGGATTCAAGAGACCCAGTACTTC. It translates to CASSSSIGRGIQETQYF.

This clonotype was recorded at least ten times. This rearrangement joins TRBV20-1 to TRBJ2-1; perhaps TRBD2 as D (6 bases). Trimming removed 3 bases at V and 3 bases at J, with 27 bases between. This CDR3 has 19 amino acids. Germline CDR1 DFQATT, CDR2 SNEGSKA (reference sequence). The CDR3 DNA follows: TGCAGTGCTAGCGCCACGTTGGGGGGAGGTGAAGTTGACTACAATGAGCAGTTCTTC. It is translated as CSASATLGGGEVDYNEQFF.

This clonotype came up many times. The V call is TRBV24-1, the J call TRBJ2-1; a possible D gene is TRBD2 (6 bases). CDR1 is KGHDR and CDR2 is SFDVKD in the germline V gene. The ends were cut back, 2 bases at V and 7 bases at J, with 11 bases in the middle. The CDR3 spans 14 residues. CDR3 DNA: TGTGCCACCAGTGATTCGGCGGGACGGAATGAGCAGTTCTTC. Amino acids: CATSDSAGRNEQFF.

This clonotype was observed at least ten times. J is TRBJ2-3 and V is TRBV11-3; 7 positions agree with TRBD2. Germline CDR1 SGHNT, CDR2 YENEEA. Trimming took 5 bases from V and 7 from J; bases not matched to a gene: 9. This CDR3 spans 14 amino acids. As DNA, the CDR3 is TGTGCCAGCAGCCGGTCGGGCGGGGGAAATACGCAGTATTTT. Protein sequence: CASSRSGGGNTQYF.

This clonotype was counted ten times or more. The gene calls are TRBV7-9 and TRBJ1-1; possibly TRBD1 for D (5 bases). Between the trimmed V and J ends, which lost 1 base and 0 bases, there was a span of 12 bases. The CDR3 is 16 amino acids. Germline values: CDR1 SEHNR, CDR2 FQNEAQ (reference sequence). DNA for the CDR3: TGTGCCAGCAGCTTAGTCCTGGGGGATATGAACACTGAAGCTTTCTTT. This translates into CASSLVLGDMNTEAFF.

This clonotype was counted many times. The genes are TRBV28 and TRBJ2-1; D call uncertain. This CDR3 spans 10 amino acids. CDR1 is MDHEN and CDR2 is SYDVKM in the germline V gene. The V gene lost 4 bases and the J gene lost 9 bases, with 4 bases spanning the gap. Here the CDR3 reads CASSSVEQFF. The DNA for the CDR3 is TGTGCCAGCAGTTCGGTTGAGCAGTTCTTC.

Only a few counts were recorded for this clonotype. The chain uses TRBV20-1 and TRBJ2-7; D call uncertain. Per the germline V gene, CDR1 is DFQATT and CDR2 is SNEGSKA (reference sequence). Trimming shortened V by 0 bases and J by 7 bases, and 16 bases separated the two germline ends. CDR3 size: 14 residues. The CDR3 nucleotides read TGCAGTGCTAGAGATTCGGGCTTATCTTCTGAGCAGTACTTC. It yields the protein CSARDSGLSSEQYF.

This clonotype came up many times. The chain combines TRBV30 with TRBJ1-4; D unresolved. The germline CDR1 and CDR2 sequences are GTSNPN and SVGIG (reference sequence). The CDR3 has 16 amino acids. Deletions cut 1 base from V and 2 bases from J, with 14 bases between. The CDR3, as DNA: TGTGCCTGGAGTGACCTGGGATTGGGGACTAATGAAAAACTGTTTTTT. Encoded protein: CAWSDLGLGTNEKLFF.

The chain uses TRBV27 and TRBJ1-5, with TRBD1 matching over 9 bases. CDR3 size: 15 residues. Germline loops: CDR1 MNHEY, CDR2 SMNVEV (reference sequence). The V and J ends lost 5 bases and 5 bases, in that order; junction bases with no gene match: 7. As DNA, the CDR3 is TGTGCCAGCAGTCGAGACAGGGGGGTCGATCAGCCCCAGCATTTT. This encodes CASSRDRGVDQPQHF.